The 15 T cell receptor beta chains listed next were all sequenced from one sample in a study of blood T cell repertoires in COVID-19. Measured with immunoSEQ multiplex PCR; TCRdb has only the in-frame clones, and not every one. The sample consists of 150,000 to 200,000 clones, approximately 82% of them appearing once. Sequenced sample: peripheral blood. These receptors were obtained from an elderly woman with acute or convalescent COVID-19.

The chain recombines TRBV24-1 with TRBJ2-7; TRBD2 agrees at 9 bases. CDR1 KGHDR and CDR2 SFDVKD come from the germline V gene. J lost 1 base, V lost 4 bases, and 7 bases had no gene match. The CDR3 loop spans 16 amino acids. The CDR3 bases are TGTGCCACCAGTGAGAGTCTAGCGGGGAGATCCTACGAGCAGTACTTC. Its protein is CATSESLAGRSYEQYF.

The chain combines TRBV4-3 with TRBJ1-4, with 7 bases aligning to TRBD1. The V gene's germline CDR1 is LGHNA and CDR2 YSLEER. The trim removed 4 bases at V and 3 bases at J, leaving 2 bases unmatched. This CDR3 comprises 14 residues. In DNA, the CDR3 is TGCGCCAGCAGCCCCAGGGGGGCTAATGAAAAACTGTTTTTT. Protein product: CASSPRGANEKLFF.

V gene TRBV12-3 or TRBV12-4 combines with J gene TRBJ2-7; 10 nucleotides agree with TRBD1. V lost 6 bases to trimming and J lost 5 bases; unmatched junction nucleotides: 4. CDR3 length: 13 residues. CDR3 region: CASSSGTGDEQYF. CDR3 sequence (DNA): TGTGCCAGCAGCTCCGGGACAGGGGACGAGCAGTACTTC.

This clone was detected only a few times. In nucleotides, the CDR3 is TGTGCCAGCAGCTTACAGGGTTCCGACGAGCAGTACTTC. Translation: CASSLQGSDEQYF. The chain carries TRBV11-2 and TRBJ2-7; D possibly corresponds to TRBD1 (5 bases). The germline V and J ends were trimmed by 2 bases and 5 bases, with 10 bases remaining between them. Germline CDR1 and CDR2: SGHAT and FQNNGV. The CDR3 is made up of 13 amino acids.

In its sample, this clone was seen a few times. The gene calls are TRBV2 and TRBJ1-2; no definite D call. CDR1 is SNHLY, CDR2 FYNNEI, per germline. The CDR3 is 14 amino acids. Trimming stripped 3 bases from V and 0 bases from J, with 8 bases between. CDR3 region: CASSDRGSNYGYTF. CDR3 nucleotides: TGTGCCAGCAGTGATCGGGGATCTAACTATGGCTACACCTTC.

This clone occurred a few times. This sequence joins TRBV30 and TRBJ2-1; 8 nucleotides match TRBD1. The CDR3 is 14 amino acids. Looked up from germline, CDR1 is GTSNPN and CDR2 is SVGIG (reference sequence). Unmatched junction bases numbered 8, after V lost 2 bases and J lost 8 bases. CDR3 sequence: CAWSFTDRVHEQFF. The CDR3 region has the DNA TGTGCCTGGAGTTTTACGGACAGGGTGCATGAGCAGTTCTTC.

V gene TRBV29-1 combines with J gene TRBJ1-2; possible D gene TRBD1, 5 bases. V was pared by 7 bases and J by 3 bases, with 9 bases between. The CDR3 consists of 11 residues. The V gene's germline CDR1 is SQVTM and CDR2 ANQGSEA. For the CDR3, the DNA is TGCAGCGGAGGGACTCACTATGGCTACACCTTC. Translated: CSGGTHYGYTF.

This clone occurred once. CDR3 nucleotides: TGTGCCAGCAGCGGACTAGCGGGAGGGGCCAACGGGGAGCTGTTTTTT. Translated, it gives CASSGLAGGANGELFF. The chain combines TRBV5-4 with TRBJ2-2, with 15 nucleotides matching TRBD2. The CDR3 length is 16 residues. V lost 4 bases, J lost 7 bases, and 5 bases stayed unmatched. Germline V gene lookup returns CDR1 SGHNT and CDR2 YYREEE (reference sequence). The whole variable domain, filled in from reference TRBV5-4 and TRBJ2-2, reads ETGVTQSPTHLIKTRGQQVTLRCSSQSGHNTVSWYQQALGQGPQFIFQYYREEENGRGNFPPRFSGLQFPNYSSELNVNALELDDSALYLCASSGLAGGANGELFFGEGSRLTVL.

This chain connects TRBV7-9 to TRBJ1-4; D is uncertain. The CDR3 totals 14 residues. Germline values: CDR1 SEHNR, CDR2 FQNEAQ (reference sequence). Trimming stripped 4 bases from V and 4 bases from J, with 10 bases between. For the CDR3, the DNA is TGTGCCAGCAGCTCGACCGGGGATAATGAAAAACTGTTTTTT. As protein: CASSSTGDNEKLFF. Looking up the rest from reference TRBV7-9 and TRBJ1-4 gives the full variable domain: DTGVSQNPRHKITKRGQNVTFRCDPISEHNRLYWYRQTLGQGPEFLTYFQNEAQLEKSRLLSDRFSAERPKGSFSTLEIQRTEQGDSAMYLCASSSTGDNEKLFFGSGTQLSVL.

The chain joins TRBV15 to TRBJ2-7; perhaps TRBD1 as D (5 bases). This CDR3 is built from 14 residues. V lost 0 bases to trimming and J lost 1 base, with 7 bases between them. Germline V lookup: CDR1 LNHNV, CDR2 YYDKDF (reference sequence). The CDR3 reads CATSRETGSYEQYF. For the CDR3, the DNA is TGTGCCACCAGCAGAGAAACAGGATCCTACGAGCAGTACTTC.

The V gene is TRBV19, the J gene TRBJ1-2; tentative D call: TRBD1 (5 bases). Trimming stripped 7 bases from V and 4 bases from J, with 16 bases between. There are 14 residues in the CDR3. The germline V gene has CDR1 LNHDA and CDR2 SQIVND (reference sequence). The chain's CDR3 is CASTLGGLIYGYTF. CDR3 nucleotides: TGTGCCAGTACCCTGGGGGGTTTGATCTATGGCTACACCTTC.

The chain recombines TRBV6-5 with TRBJ2-7; tentatively, D is TRBD1 (5 bases). The CDR3 has 14 residues. V lost 6 bases and J lost 0, with 12 bases in between. Germline CDR1 reads MNHEY; CDR2 reads SVGAGI. The CDR3 sequence is CASSPGIHSYEQYF. CDR3 DNA sequence: TGTGCCAGCAGCCCAGGGATACACTCCTACGAGCAGTACTTC.

This clone appeared a single time. The gene calls are TRBV19 and TRBJ1-2; TRBD1 matches 7 bases. V dropped 4 bases and J dropped 2; count of bases not matched to a gene: 10. The CDR3 is made up of 16 amino acids. Germline CDR1 LNHDA, CDR2 SQIVND (reference sequence). CDR3 region: CASSTGTAILNYGYTF. CDR3 sequence (DNA): TGTGCCAGTAGTACCGGGACAGCCATTTTAAACTATGGCTACACCTTC.

J is TRBJ2-1 and V is TRBV6-5; TRBD2 agrees at 7 bases. Unmatched junction bases numbered 12, after V lost 6 bases and J lost 10 bases. The CDR3 totals 14 residues. Germline V gene data show CDR1 as MNHEY and CDR2 as SVGAGI. This CDR3 reads CASRTKSGTLEQFF. In DNA, the CDR3 is TGTGCCAGCAGAACCAAAAGCGGGACCTTAGAGCAGTTCTTC.

Only one count was recorded for this clone. The chain links TRBV6-6 to TRBJ2-1, with 7 bases identical to TRBD2. Germline trimming cut 8 bases from V and 5 bases from J; bases unmatched to any gene: 6. Germline lookup yields CDR1 MNHNY and CDR2 SVGAGI (reference sequence). The length of the CDR3 is 13 residues. This CDR3 is CASGGAGDNEQFF. The CDR3, as DNA: TGTGCCAGCGGAGGGGCGGGAGACAATGAGCAGTTCTTC.